This entry describes one T cell receptor (beta chain). Antigen specificity is unknown. The sample holds other DNA sequences that translate to the same CDR3. These data belong to a study of cytomegalovirus exposure and HLA in healthy donors. Findings of the study overall: Diagnosis of cytomegalovirus status made by the classifier reportedly showed high specificity and sensitivity. The study found most TCR sequences rare, yet found some public TCRs in many donors. It was 150 to 200 TCR beta chains that were listed as cytomegalovirus-associated.

Using immunoSEQ multiplex PCR, the repertoire was profiled, and TCRdb retains in-frame clones only, with some absent. The sample has some 160,000 clones, approximately 91% seen once. With 3 bases removed from V and 1 base from J, the gap between germline ends came to 10 bases. CDR3 length: 14 amino acids. CDR1 and CDR2 from the germline V gene are MNHEY and SMNVEV (reference sequence). V gene TRBV27 combines with J gene TRBJ2-7; tentative D call: TRBD1 (5 bases). Sequencing was done on a sample of PBMCs. The sequence came from a man younger than 30 in good health and CMV-seronegative. CDR3 amino acids: CASSFSTGSYEQYF. CDR3 nucleotide sequence: TGTGCCAGCAGTTTCTCCACAGGTTCCTACGAGCAGTACTTC.